This T cell receptor (beta chain) was obtained from a study of T cells after yellow fever vaccination. Study results and caveats: Subsequent booster samples again held most clones from primary vaccination (nearly 98% CD4, 88% CD8).

TCRdb fed the 5' RACE reads into MiXCR, producing one record per CDR3 protein. Of 300,000 to 400,000 distinct CDR3 sequences detected, 9.5% to 15% appear once; the ten largest clones hold 3.2%. This clonotype appeared a few times. The antigen is not known. This receptor was obtained from a man aged 18 to 35 who received the YFV17D yellow fever vaccine. Sequencing used CD4+ T cells sorted from PBMCs, obtained 15 days after the yellow fever booster vaccination.

CDR3 protein: CASSQVGGGEVLYGYTF. The CDR3 nucleotides are TGTGCCAGCAGCCAAGTGGGCGGCGGGGAGGTTCTCTATGGCTACACCTTC. The genes are TRBV4-2 and TRBJ1-2; D is unclear. This CDR3 contains 17 residues. Germline loops: CDR1 LGHNA, CDR2 YNFKEQ. The V end lost 1 base, the J end lost 4 bases, and 19 bases lay between the germline ends.